These T cell receptor beta chains were read from a single sample in a study of T cell changes during pregnancy in multiple sclerosis. The table came from immunoSEQ multiplex PCR; TCRdb's copy has only in-frame clones and leaves some out. The repertoire holds approximately 88,000 clones, with approximately 92% as singletons. The sequencing here drew on peripheral blood, taken in the first trimester of pregnancy. Receptor source: a female donor with multiple sclerosis, enrolled in a pregnancy study. Both conserved end residues are part of each CDR3. A D gene is named only where the DNA matches it firmly. Only some rows state a clone size, as once, few, many or a class for expanded clones.

DNA,CDR3,D,V,J,size
TGTGCCAGCAGCTTGGACAGGACCTCAGCCTACGAGCAGTACTTC,CASSLDRTSAYEQYF,NA,TRBV5-5,TRBJ2-7,NA
TGCGCCAGCAGCCAACGCGGAACTAGCGGGGAAAACCAAGAGACCCAGTACTTC,CASSQRGTSGENQETQYF,TRBD2,TRBV4-1,TRBJ2-5,NA
TGCGCCAGCAGCCTGAGGACAGTGGGGACGAACACTGAAGCTTTCTTT,CASSLRTVGTNTEAFF,NA,TRBV5-1,TRBJ1-1,NA
TGTGCCAGCAGCTTACTGGGTCAGGGGGACACTGAAGCTTTCTTT,CASSLLGQGDTEAFF,TRBD1,TRBV7-8,TRBJ1-1,NA
TGTGCCAGCAGCCTCTACGCCGGGAGGACAGATACGCAGTATTTT,CASSLYAGRTDTQYF,TRBD2,TRBV7-6,TRBJ2-3,NA
TGTGCCAGCAGTGAAAGAAAAGGGGCGGAGGAGACCCAGTACTTC,CASSERKGAEETQYF,NA,TRBV25-1,TRBJ2-5,NA
TGCGCCAGCAATAACGGCGGGGGCTACGAGCAGTACTTC,CASNNGGGYEQYF,TRBD2,TRBV10-2,TRBJ2-7,NA
TGTGCCAGCAGCCAAAATCTGATACAGTACGAGCAGTACTTC,CASSQNLIQYEQYF,NA,TRBV14,TRBJ2-7,NA
TGTGCCAGCAGCCAAGAGGTTGGCCATAATTCACCCCTCCACTTT,CASSQEVGHNSPLHF,NA,TRBV6-1,TRBJ1-6,once
TGTGCTAGTGGTTTTTTTGTGGAGGGTGGGGACGGGACTCACACTGAAGCTTTCTTT,CASGFFVEGGDGTHTEAFF,NA,TRBV12-5,TRBJ1-1,NA
TGTGCCAGCAGCCGGGACAGACAGGGAGGCGAGCAGTACTTC,CASSRDRQGGEQYF,NA,TRBV6-5,TRBJ2-7,NA
TGCGCCAGCAGCTTGGGAAGGGCGACGGGGAATTCACCCCTCCACTTT,CASSLGRATGNSPLHF,NA,TRBV5-1,TRBJ1-6,NA
TGTGCCAGCAGCACTAGAGTGCTAGCGGGGGGGCCGTTGAATGAGCAGTTCTTC,CASSTRVLAGGPLNEQFF,TRBD2,TRBV7-2,TRBJ2-1,NA
TGCGCCAGCAGCCAAGATTCACGGACTAGCGGGGACACAGATACGCAGTATTTT,CASSQDSRTSGDTDTQYF,TRBD2,TRBV4-1,TRBJ2-3,NA
TGCAGCGTTGATCTGACAGGGGCCCCTAGGGTCGCTGAAGCTTTCTTT,CSVDLTGAPRVAEAFF,TRBD1,TRBV29-1,TRBJ1-1,NA
TGTGCCAGCAGCTTAGGGGGTAGCGGGGGGGCGGAGACCCAGTACTTC,CASSLGGSGGAETQYF,TRBD2,TRBV7-2,TRBJ2-5,NA
TGTGCCAGCAGCCCAGTCGGGGGGAGTATTGGGTCACCCCTCCACTTT,CASSPVGGSIGSPLHF,NA,TRBV11-2,TRBJ1-6,NA
TGTGCCAGCAGTTCCTCGCCGAGGGAAAAACTGTTTTTT,CASSSSPREKLFF,NA,TRBV6-5,TRBJ1-4,NA
TGTGCCAGCGGGGAGGCAAGCACTGAAGCTTTCTTT,CASGEASTEAFF,NA,TRBV10-3,TRBJ1-1,NA
TGTGCCTGGAGCACAGGGGGGGATCAGCCCCAGCATTTT,CAWSTGGDQPQHF,TRBD1,TRBV30,TRBJ1-5,NA
TGTGCCAGCAGTGAATTGGGGGGAGGCACCGGGGAGCTGTTTTTT,CASSELGGGTGELFF,NA,TRBV25-1,TRBJ2-2,NA
TGTGCCAGCAGTGATAGCGGGGGGGCCCACAATGAGCAGTTCTTC,CASSDSGGAHNEQFF,TRBD2,TRBV2,TRBJ2-1,NA